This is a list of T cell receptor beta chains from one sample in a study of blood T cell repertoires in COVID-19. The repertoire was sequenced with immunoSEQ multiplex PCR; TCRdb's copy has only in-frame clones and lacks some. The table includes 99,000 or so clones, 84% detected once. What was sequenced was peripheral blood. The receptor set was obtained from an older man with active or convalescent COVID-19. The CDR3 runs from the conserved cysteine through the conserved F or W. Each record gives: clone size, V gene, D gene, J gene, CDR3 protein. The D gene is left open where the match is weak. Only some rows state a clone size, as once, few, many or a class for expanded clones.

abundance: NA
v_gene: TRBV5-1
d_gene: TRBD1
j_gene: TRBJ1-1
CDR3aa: CASSPQGANTEAFF

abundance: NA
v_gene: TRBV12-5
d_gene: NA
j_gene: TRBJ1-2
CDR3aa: CASALDTYGYTF

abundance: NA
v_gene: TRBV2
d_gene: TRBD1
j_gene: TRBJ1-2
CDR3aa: CASSFGRDRVGGYTF

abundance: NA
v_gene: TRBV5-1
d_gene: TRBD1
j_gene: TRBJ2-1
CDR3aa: CASSLDSRQGAFNEQFF

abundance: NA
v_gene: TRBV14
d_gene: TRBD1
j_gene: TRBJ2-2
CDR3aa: CASSRRTGEDTGELFF

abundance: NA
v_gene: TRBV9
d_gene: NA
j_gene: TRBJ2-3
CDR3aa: CASSARVPDTQYF

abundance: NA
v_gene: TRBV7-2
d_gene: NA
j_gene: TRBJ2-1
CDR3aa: CASSLGGAEVNEQFF

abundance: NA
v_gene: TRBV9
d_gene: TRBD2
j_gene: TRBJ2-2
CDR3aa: CASSVIAGGTGELFF

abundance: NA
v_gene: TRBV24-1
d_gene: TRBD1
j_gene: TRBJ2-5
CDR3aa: CATSDTRQGDETQYF

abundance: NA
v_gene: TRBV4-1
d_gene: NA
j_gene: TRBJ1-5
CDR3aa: CASSQEVQGRLNQPQHF

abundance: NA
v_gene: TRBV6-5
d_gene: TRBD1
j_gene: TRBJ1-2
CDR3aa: CASSYSAVQGAYGYTF

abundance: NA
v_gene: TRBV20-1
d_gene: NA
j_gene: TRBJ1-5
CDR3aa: CSASGGRVFDSNQPQHF

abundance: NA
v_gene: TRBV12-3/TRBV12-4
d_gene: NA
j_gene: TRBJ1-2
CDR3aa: CASSPDKVYGYTF

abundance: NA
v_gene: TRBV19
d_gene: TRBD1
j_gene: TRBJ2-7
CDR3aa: CASTGASFGEQYF

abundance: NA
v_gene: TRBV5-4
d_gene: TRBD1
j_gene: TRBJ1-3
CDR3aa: CASSPGGQGAGNTIYF

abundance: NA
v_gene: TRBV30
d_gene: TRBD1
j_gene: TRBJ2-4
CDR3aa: CAWSGGQGTKNIQYF

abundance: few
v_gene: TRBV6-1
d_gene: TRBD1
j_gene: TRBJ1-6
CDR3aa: CASSVAYRGSSWNSPLHF

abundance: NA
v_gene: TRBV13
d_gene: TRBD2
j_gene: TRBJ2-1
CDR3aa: CASGVGSGDNEQFF

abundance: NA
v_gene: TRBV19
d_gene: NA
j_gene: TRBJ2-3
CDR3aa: CASSMRDSQAQYF

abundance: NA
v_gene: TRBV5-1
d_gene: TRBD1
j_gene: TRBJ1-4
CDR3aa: CASSEGQGTPAEKLFF

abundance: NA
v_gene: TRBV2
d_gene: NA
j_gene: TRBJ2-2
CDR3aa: CASKEGRGTAGELFF

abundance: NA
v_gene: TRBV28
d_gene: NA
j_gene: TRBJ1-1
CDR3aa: CASSSGGRKGNTEAFF

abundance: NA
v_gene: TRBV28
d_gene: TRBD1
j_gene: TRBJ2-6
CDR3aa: CASSLQGAGGANVLTF

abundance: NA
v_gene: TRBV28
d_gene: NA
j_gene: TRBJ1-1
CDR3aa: CASSPPTLNTEAFF

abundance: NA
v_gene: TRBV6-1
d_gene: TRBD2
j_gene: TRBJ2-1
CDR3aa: CASSVTSGGASYNEQFF

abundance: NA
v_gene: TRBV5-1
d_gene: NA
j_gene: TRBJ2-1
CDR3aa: CASSFNTGTYNEQFF

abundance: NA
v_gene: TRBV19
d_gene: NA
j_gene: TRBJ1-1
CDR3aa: CASSIGAGTEAFF